Listed here is a single T cell receptor beta chain. Its antigen remains unidentified. The sample belongs to a study of OX40 agonist ivuxolimab in advanced cancers. On the study more broadly: Ivuxolimab, an antibody acting as an agonist of OX40 (CD134), was used to treat patients. Mean age approximately 59 years, range 23 to 79; roughly 80% male. Three patients had partial responses: one hepatocellular carcinoma, two cutaneous melanoma. General study points: On average, CD8+ T cells showed a greater number of expanded clones than CD4+.

Sequencing used immunoSEQ multiplex PCR; TCRdb keeps in-frame clones, though not all of them. Of 20,000 to 25,000 clones in the sample, about 85% were seen once. This TCR derives from an adult with an advanced solid tumor such as melanoma, head and neck, liver or kidney cancer. The sequencing here drew on CD4+ or CD8+ T cells sorted from blood, taken in a trial of the OX40 agonist ivuxolimab.

CDR3 bases: TGTGCCAGCAGTATAACAGGGGTAAGCAGCTACACCTTC. It codes for CASSITGVSSYTF. The chain uses TRBV28 and TRBJ1-2, with TRBD1 matching over 7 bases. The V and J ends lost 5 bases and 9 bases, in that order; junction bases with no gene match: 9. This CDR3 has 13 residues. Germline CDR1 MDHEN, CDR2 SYDVKM.